This T cell receptor (beta chain) was documented in a study of T cell responses to AZD1222 COVID-19 vaccine. Regarding the study as a whole: Vaccine-associated CD4 TCRs ranged over spike, dominating at 160-218 and 743-854.

Libraries were prepared by immunoSEQ multiplex PCR; TCRdb keeps only in-frame clonotypes and omits some of them. The sample has roughly 160,000 clones; around 88% are singletons. Concerning this clone itself: Its matching antigen is unknown.

CDR1 and CDR2 (germline): SQVTM, ANQGSEA. Between the trimmed V and J ends, which lost 3 bases and 3 bases, there was a span of 3 bases. This CDR3 has 11 residues. This sample comprised peripheral blood, obtained 28 days after the second AZD1222 dose. The sequence came from an adult who received the AZD1222 COVID-19 vaccine. The rearrangement joins TRBV29-1 to TRBJ2-1, with D unclear. The CDR3 loop is CSVDRYNEQFF. CDR3 coding DNA: TGCAGCGTTGACCGCTACAATGAGCAGTTCTTC.